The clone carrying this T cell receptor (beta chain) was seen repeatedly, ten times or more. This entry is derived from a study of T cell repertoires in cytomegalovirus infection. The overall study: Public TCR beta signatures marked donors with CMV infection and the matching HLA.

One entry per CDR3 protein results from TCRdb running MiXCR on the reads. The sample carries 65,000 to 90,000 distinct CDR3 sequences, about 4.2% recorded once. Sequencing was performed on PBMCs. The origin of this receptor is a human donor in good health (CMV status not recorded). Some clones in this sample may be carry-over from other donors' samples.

CDR3 sequence: CASSLGLAGGAKNIQYF. In DNA, the CDR3 is TGTGCCAGCAGCCTTGGACTAGCGGGTGGGGCCAAAAACATTCAGTACTTC. V gene TRBV7-2 combines with J gene TRBJ2-4, with 11 bases aligning to TRBD2. The V segment lost 5 bases and the J segment 1 base; nucleotides outside the gene matches: 7. CDR1 is SGHTA and CDR2 is FQGNSA in the germline V gene. CDR3 length: 17 amino acids.